The 26 T cell receptor beta chains presented below share a single source sample, sequenced in a study of T-cell memory formation after mild COVID-19. TCRdb reanalysed the 5' RACE reads using MiXCR and keeps one entry per CDR3 protein. Of 190,000 or so distinct CDR3 sequences in the sample, over 9.5% were seen once. The sample comprised PBMCs or a T cell subset sorted from them (not recorded which). The receptors come from a man aged 18 to 30 who had mild COVID-19 (a few samples of this study predate the infection). Cell type and time point are not known.

This clonotype was seen a handful of times. The chain uses TRBV2 and TRBJ2-7; the match to TRBD1 covers 7 bases. CDR3 length: 14 residues. Unmatched junction bases numbered 7, after V lost 5 bases and J lost 3 bases. The germline CDR1 and CDR2 sequences are SNHLY and FYNNEI. The chain's CDR3 is CASSKGANLYEQYF. The CDR3 coding sequence is TGTGCCAGCAGTAAGGGGGCCAACCTCTACGAGCAGTACTTC.

This clonotype was seen a few times. This chain links TRBV20-1 with TRBJ2-5; D might be TRBD2 (6 bases). This CDR3 is 13 amino acids long. Germline V lookup: CDR1 DFQATT, CDR2 SNEGSKA (reference sequence). Trimming cost V 8 bases and J 2 bases, with 15 bases left between them. The CDR3 sequence: CSPTSPTQETQYF. CDR3 nucleotides: TGCAGTCCTACTAGCCCCACACAAGAGACCCAGTACTTC.

This clonotype was observed at least ten times. V gene TRBV12-3 or TRBV12-4 combines with J gene TRBJ2-3; D is unclear. V dropped 8 bases and J dropped 1 base, with 10 bases sitting between them. The CDR3 is 13 residues long. CDR3 residues: CASASLGTDTQYF. DNA of the CDR3: TGTGCCAGCGCCTCTTTGGGCACAGATACGCAGTATTTT.

J is TRBJ1-1 and V is TRBV29-1, with a weak D call TRBD1 (6 bases). The V end was cut by 5 bases, the J end by 0 bases, with 10 bases between. The CDR3 sequence is 13 residues long. Germline CDR1 is SQVTM and CDR2 is ANQGSEA. The CDR3 DNA is TGCAGCGTTACGGACAGACTGAACACTGAAGCTTTCTTT. Its protein is CSVTDRLNTEAFF.

This clonotype has a handful of counts. One junction end disagrees with the germline gene, perhaps due to a read error. The chain recombines TRBV28 with TRBJ2-5, with unresolved D. Germline values: CDR1 MDHEN, CDR2 SYDVKM. The CDR3 has 13 residues. CDR3 DNA: TGTGCCAGCAGTCTATGGACGGAAGAGACCCAGTACTTC. This encodes CASSLWTEETQYF.

The J gene is TRBJ2-5, the V gene TRBV7-2, with a tentative D call TRBD1 (6 bases). CDR1 is SGHTA and CDR2 is FQGNSA in the germline V gene. V lost 1 base, J lost 2 bases, and 8 bases lay in between. The CDR3 contains 14 residues. The CDR3 here is CASSLDREQETQYF. The CDR3 DNA follows: TGTGCCAGCAGCTTAGACAGGGAGCAAGAGACCCAGTACTTC.

The chain carries TRBV2 and TRBJ2-5; 11 bases agree with TRBD2. Germline V gives CDR1 SNHLY, CDR2 FYNNEI. The length of the CDR3 is 13 residues. The V and J ends lost 8 bases and 4 bases, in that order; junction bases with no gene match: 3. The CDR3 spells CASGLAGAETQYF. The CDR3 DNA is TGTGCCAGCGGACTAGCGGGTGCAGAGACCCAGTACTTC.

The rearrangement joins TRBV29-1 to TRBJ1-2; D uncertain. The CDR3 is 13 amino acids. Trimming removed 6 bases from V and 0 bases from J, with 11 bases in between. CDR1 is SQVTM and CDR2 is ANQGSEA in the germline V gene. The CDR3 protein is CSVFYRANYGYTF. The CDR3 nucleotides read TGCAGCGTCTTTTACCGGGCTAACTATGGCTACACCTTC. Based on the CDR3 plus reference TRBV29-1 and TRBJ1-2, the full variable domain is SAVISQKPSRDICQRGTSLTIQCQVDSQVTMMFWYRQQPGQSLTLIATANQGSEATYESGFVIDKFPISRPNLTFSTLTVSNMSPEDSSIYLCSVFYRANYGYTFGSGTRLTVV.

This chain joins TRBV5-4 and TRBJ2-3, with 8 bases that match TRBD2. The CDR3 is made up of 14 amino acids. Germline V gene data show CDR1 as SGHNT and CDR2 as YYREEE (reference sequence). Losses at the gene ends were 8 bases for V and 5 bases for J; bases not matched to a gene: 10. CDR3 nucleotide sequence: TGTGCCAGTCAGAGGCGGGGGGAGGGAGATACGCAGTATTTT. As protein: CASQRRGEGDTQYF.

The rearrangement joins TRBV7-3 to TRBJ2-1; tentatively, D is TRBD2 (7 bases). The germline V gene encodes CDR1 SGHTA and CDR2 FQGTGA. V was cut by 5 bases and J by 9 bases, with 11 bases left in between. The CDR3 consists of 12 residues. The CDR3 nucleotides read TGTGCCAGCAGCGGGGGGGCTGGTGAGCAGTTCTTC. Translated, it gives CASSGGAGEQFF.

This clonotype was counted between two and nine times. The V and J genes are TRBV3-1 and TRBJ2-5; 8 bases are a match to TRBD1. Germline V gene sequence: CDR1 LGHDT, CDR2 YNNKEL (reference sequence). The trim removed 4 bases at V and 5 bases at J, leaving 12 bases unmatched. The CDR3 length is 16 residues. The CDR3 here is CASSLGTGGFGETQYF. The CDR3 DNA reads as TGTGCCAGCAGCCTAGGGACAGGAGGCTTTGGGGAGACCCAGTACTTC.

This clonotype has more than one count but fewer than ten. V is TRBV11-3 and J is TRBJ2-7; D not certain. This CDR3 has 13 amino acids. The V gene's germline CDR1 is SGHNT and CDR2 YENEEA. V lost 6 bases and J lost 7, with 16 bases in between. CDR3 DNA sequence: TGTGCCAGCAGTAAGGCTGTCCAGAGGGAGCAGTACTTC. This translates into CASSKAVQREQYF.

The chain links TRBV5-4 to TRBJ1-5; D remains unclear. The CDR3 spans 15 residues. Germline CDR1 SGHNT, CDR2 YYREEE (reference sequence). Trimming cost V 0 bases and J 5 bases, with 12 bases left between them. The CDR3 nucleotides are TGTGCCAGCAGCTTGGGGGTGGGAGACGATCAGCCCCAGCATTTT. Translating it yields CASSLGVGDDQPQHF.

This clonotype was counted only a few times. The chain recombines TRBV4-3 with TRBJ1-5, with D unresolved. The germline CDR1 and CDR2 sequences are LGHNA and YSLEER. The CDR3 covers 14 residues. Trimming left V 0 bases short and J 9 bases short, with 12 bases between. CDR3 bases: TGCGCCAGCAGCCAAGACGATGTGCTCTCGCCCCAGCATTTT. This gives the protein CASSQDDVLSPQHF.

This sequence joins TRBV5-1 and TRBJ2-1; unclear D gene. V was trimmed by 3 bases and J by 15 bases, leaving 13 bases between them. CDR1 and CDR2 (germline): SGHRS, YFSETQ. The CDR3 has 11 residues. The DNA for the CDR3 is TGCGCCAGCAGCTCCGGTCCGGCCGCGTTCTTC. This sequence encodes CASSSGPAAFF.

This clonotype has at least ten counts. The chain combines TRBV7-9 with TRBJ1-1, with TRBD1 as a possible D gene (6 bases). Trimming shortened V by 1 base and J by 1 base, and 13 bases separated the two germline ends. The CDR3 runs to 16 residues. Germline CDR1 is SEHNR and CDR2 is FQNEAQ (reference sequence). The CDR3 loop reads CASSLVGGSQNTEAFF. For the CDR3, the DNA is TGTGCCAGCAGCTTAGTAGGGGGGTCGCAGAACACTGAAGCTTTCTTT.

This clonotype was counted ten times or more. In nucleotides, the CDR3 is TGCGCCAGCAGCCGGGGGGTCCGGGACTTGTCTATCCACCCCAATTCACCCCTCCACTTT. Translation: CASSRGVRDLSIHPNSPLHF. This rearrangement joins TRBV5-1 to TRBJ1-6, with D tentatively TRBD1 (5 bases). This CDR3 region has 20 residues. Trimming shortened V by 4 bases and J by 7 bases, and 30 bases separated the two germline ends. Germline-derived CDR1 and CDR2 are SGHRS and YFSETQ.

This clonotype turned up a few times. V and J are TRBV5-1 and TRBJ2-3, with 8 nucleotides matching TRBD2. This CDR3 contains 16 residues. V trimming: 0 bases; J trimming: 4 bases; junction bases outside the gene matches: 7. The V gene's germline CDR1 is SGHRS and CDR2 YFSETQ. The CDR3, as DNA: TGCGCCAGCAGCTTGGAAGCGTCGGGGGGGCCAGATACGCAGTATTTT. Amino acids: CASSLEASGGPDTQYF. The full variable domain, rest sourced from reference TRBV5-1 and TRBJ2-3, is KAGVTQTPRYLIKTRGQQVTLSCSPISGHRSVSWYQQTPGQGLQFLFEYFSETQRNKGNFPGRFSGRQFSNSRSEMNVSTLELGDSALYLCASSLEASGGPDTQYFGPGTRLTVL.

By share, this clonotype ranks as medium-sized (0.01 to 0.1%). This chain joins TRBV7-9 and TRBJ1-1; a possible D gene is TRBD1 (5 bases). V gave up 4 bases and J gave up 0 bases, with 9 bases separating them. This CDR3 contains 14 residues. From germline, CDR1 is SEHNR and CDR2 FQNEAQ (reference sequence). CDR3 amino acids: CASSWWGLNTEAFF. CDR3 bases: TGTGCCAGCAGCTGGTGGGGACTGAACACTGAAGCTTTCTTT.

This clonotype was recorded a few times. This chain joins TRBV7-2 and TRBJ2-3; D ambiguous. V lost 0 bases, J lost 2 bases, and 9 bases lay in between. Germline V gene sequence: CDR1 SGHTA, CDR2 FQGNSA. This CDR3 comprises 15 residues. DNA of the CDR3: TGTGCCAGCAGCTTAGCGCGCGGACCCACAGATACGCAGTATTTT. As protein: CASSLARGPTDTQYF.

The table lists this clonotype with a few counts. The V call is TRBV12-3 or TRBV12-4, the J call TRBJ1-1, with D perhaps matching TRBD1 (6 bases). The CDR3 length is 14 residues. V was cut by 5 bases and J by 5 bases, with 15 bases left in between. CDR3 loop: CASSTVGGVTEAFF. DNA for the CDR3: TGTGCCAGCAGTACTGTCGGGGGCGTGACTGAAGCTTTCTTT.

This clonotype was picked up many times. J is TRBJ2-7 and V is TRBV11-2; 8 bases agree with TRBD1. After removal of 2 bases from V and 5 bases from J, the junction contained 8 bases not matched to a gene. Germline V gene sequence: CDR1 SGHAT, CDR2 FQNNGV. CDR3 length: 15 residues. The DNA of the CDR3 is TGTGCCAGCAGCTTAATCCAGGGGGCTACCCACGAGCAGTACGTC. Its translation: CASSLIQGATHEQYV.

V and J are TRBV4-3 and TRBJ2-2, with D possibly being TRBD2 (5 bases). Looked up from germline, CDR1 is LGHNA and CDR2 is YSLEER. V dropped 1 base and J dropped 2 bases, with 11 bases sitting between them. The CDR3 totals 16 residues. CDR3 loop: CASSQGSSLNTGELFF. The CDR3 bases are TGCGCCAGCAGCCAAGGGTCTAGCCTAAACACCGGGGAGCTGTTTTTT.

This clonotype was observed a few times. This chain links TRBV24-1 with TRBJ1-1, with no clear D. Germline lookup yields CDR1 KGHDR and CDR2 SFDVKD. Trimming removed 9 bases at V and 3 bases at J, with 13 bases between. The CDR3 runs to 13 residues. The CDR3 coding sequence is TGTGCCACCGCCCGGGAGCAAGACACTGAAGCTTTCTTT. This encodes CATAREQDTEAFF.

In this sample, this clonotype turned up a few times. V gene TRBV6-5 combines with J gene TRBJ2-5; D is perhaps TRBD1 or TRBD2 (5 bases each). Germline-derived CDR1 and CDR2 are MNHEY and SVGAGI. Trimming stripped 6 bases from V and 8 bases from J, with 22 bases between. CDR3 length: 15 residues. The chain's CDR3 is CASRESGLLRGTQYF. The CDR3 bases are TGTGCCAGCAGGGAGTCGGGGCTCTTAAGGGGCACCCAGTACTTC.

This clonotype showed up just a few times. The V and J genes are TRBV20-1 and TRBJ1-3, with 9 bases identical to TRBD1. The CDR3 length is 15 residues. Looked up from germline, CDR1 is DFQATT and CDR2 is SNEGSKA (reference sequence). The J segment lost 4 bases and the V segment lost 1 base, leaving 5 bases of the junction unmatched. The CDR3 bases are TGCAGTGCTAGAGTCGCCGGGACAGGGGGAAACACCATATATTTT. Protein product: CSARVAGTGGNTIYF.